A single sample is the source of the 25 T cell receptor beta chains below, sequenced in a study of cytomegalovirus exposure and HLA in healthy donors. With 60 Vbeta and 13 Jbeta primers, the PCR was carried out. The method was immunoSEQ multiplex PCR; TCRdb's version includes in-frame clones alone and lacks a portion of them. The table includes about 170,000 clones, roughly 80% detected once. Sequencing was carried out using PBMCs. The source of these receptors is a young woman in good health and CMV-seronegative.

This chain links TRBV29-1 with TRBJ2-1, with 8 nucleotides matching TRBD1. CDR3 length equals 15 residues. Germline V gene lookup returns CDR1 SQVTM and CDR2 ANQGSEA. With 3 bases clipped from V and 2 bases from J, the junction kept 6 bases outside the gene matches. The CDR3 spells CSVDGVQGAYNEQFF. CDR3 sequence (DNA): TGCAGCGTTGATGGGGTACAGGGGGCCTACAATGAGCAGTTCTTC.

V usage is TRBV5-1 and J usage is TRBJ2-2, with TRBD2 identical over 14 bases. The CDR3 length is 15 residues. CDR1 and CDR2 from the germline V gene are SGHRS and YFSETQ. The ends lost 7 bases at V and 6 bases at J; junction bases unmatched: 5. The CDR3 loop is CASLGLAGAPGELFF. The CDR3 DNA sequence: TGCGCCAGCCTGGGACTAGCGGGAGCCCCCGGGGAGCTGTTTTTT.

The chain has TRBV28 and TRBJ2-3, with D possibly being TRBD2 (6 bases). V lost 6 bases and J 1 base, leaving 14 bases between the germline ends. The CDR3 spans 15 residues. Germline loops: CDR1 MDHEN, CDR2 SYDVKM. CDR3 loop: CASSTPGLRTDTQYF. The CDR3 nucleotides read TGTGCCAGCAGCACCCCGGGACTTCGCACAGATACGCAGTATTTT.

This clone was recorded a few times. CDR3 sequence reads: CASSQDEGAGYNEQFF. As DNA, the CDR3 is TGCGCCAGCAGCCAAGACGAGGGGGCTGGGTACAATGAGCAGTTCTTC. The chain joins TRBV4-3 to TRBJ2-1, with 7 bases lining up with TRBD1. V was pared by 0 bases and J by 4 bases, with 6 bases of the junction left unmatched. The CDR3 contains 16 residues. Germline V gene sequence: CDR1 LGHNA, CDR2 YSLEER.

This clone has a handful of counts. V usage is TRBV4-3 and J usage is TRBJ1-1; D unclear. V lost 5 bases and J 4 bases, leaving 14 bases between the germline ends. CDR1 is LGHNA and CDR2 is YSLEER in the germline V gene. The CDR3 has 14 residues. CDR3 bases: TGCGCCAGCAGCTTTAAAAAGTTCGGCACTGAAGCTTTCTTT. It encodes CASSFKKFGTEAFF.

The chain employs TRBV6-1 and TRBJ1-1; D call uncertain. Trimming cost V 6 bases and J 11 bases, with 16 bases left between them. Per the germline V gene, CDR1 is MNHNS and CDR2 is SASEGT. The CDR3 is made up of 12 amino acids. DNA of the CDR3: TGTGCCAGCAGCGATTATAGGAGGCGGGCTTTCTTT. The encoded protein is CASSDYRRRAFF.

This sequence joins TRBV4-3 and TRBJ1-1, with D perhaps TRBD1 (6 bases). In germline, CDR1 is LGHNA, CDR2 YSLEER. V shed 4 bases and J shed 1 base, with 13 bases lying between them. This CDR3 has 15 amino acids. The CDR3 here is CASSPYSGQNTEAFF. The CDR3 DNA is TGCGCCAGCAGCCCCTATTCGGGACAGAACACTGAAGCTTTCTTT.

The chain carries TRBV6-6 and TRBJ2-7; 8 bases fit TRBD1. CDR1 and CDR2 (germline): MNHNY, SVGAGI (reference sequence). The CDR3 has 14 residues. After removal of 0 bases from V and 5 bases from J, the junction contained 3 bases not matched to a gene. The CDR3 spells CASSYSPGGNEQYF. The DNA for the CDR3 is TGTGCCAGCAGTTACTCGCCAGGGGGCAACGAGCAGTACTTC.

The rearrangement links TRBV5-1 to TRBJ1-1; 10 bases align to TRBD1. CDR1 SGHRS and CDR2 YFSETQ come from the germline V gene. There are 17 residues in the CDR3. The J segment lost 0 bases and the V segment lost 0 bases, leaving 5 bases of the junction unmatched. CDR3: CASSLDWTGGMNTEAFF. CDR3 sequence (DNA): TGCGCCAGCAGCTTGGACTGGACAGGGGGGATGAACACTGAAGCTTTCTTT.

The chain is built from TRBV13 and TRBJ1-4, with 7 bases lining up with TRBD1. V lost 5 bases and J lost 0; bases outside the gene matches: 9. Germline CDR1 and CDR2: PRHDT and FYEKMQ (reference sequence). The CDR3 is 17 amino acids. CDR3 nucleotides: TGTGCCAGCAGCCGCGGGACAGTCCGAGCAACTAATGAAAAACTGTTTTTT. It translates to CASSRGTVRATNEKLFF.

This clone was seen a few times. This chain's CDR3 is CASSARQGGTGDTQYF. CDR3 nucleotides: TGCGCCAGCAGCGCGAGACAGGGAGGAACGGGAGATACGCAGTATTTT. The chain is built from TRBV5-1 and TRBJ2-3, with D tentatively TRBD1 (7 bases). This CDR3 spans 16 amino acids. Per germline, CDR1 SGHRS and CDR2 YFSETQ. Trimming cost V 4 bases and J 5 bases, with 20 bases left between them.

This chain uses TRBV27 with TRBJ2-7; 9 positions match TRBD1. Trimming took 0 bases from V and 6 from J; bases not matched to a gene: 6. Germline-derived CDR1 and CDR2 are MNHEY and SMNVEV (reference sequence). The CDR3 consists of 15 residues. CDR3 DNA sequence: TGTGCCAGCAGTTTATCCGGGACAGGGATCCCCGAGCAGTACTTC. Translated: CASSLSGTGIPEQYF.

This clone occurred once. The chain links TRBV28 to TRBJ2-2; weak D call: TRBD1 (6 bases). CDR1 MDHEN and CDR2 SYDVKM come from the germline V gene. CDR3 length equals 15 residues. V was trimmed by 3 bases and J by 3 bases, leaving 11 bases between them. The CDR3 DNA sequence: TGTGCCAGCAGTTTGCCCAGGGGAGACACCGGGGAGCTGTTTTTT. The encoded protein is CASSLPRGDTGELFF.

The rearrangement uses TRBV6-5 and TRBJ1-4; D gene ambiguous. Germline values: CDR1 MNHEY, CDR2 SVGAGI. V lost 5 bases and J lost 1, with 11 bases in between. This CDR3 has 15 amino acids. As DNA, the CDR3 is TGTGCCAGCAGTCGTCTCCGGGGAACTAATGAAAAACTGTTTTTT. Its protein is CASSRLRGTNEKLFF.

J is TRBJ2-2 and V is TRBV25-1; D ambiguous. Trimming took 10 bases from V and 3 from J, leaving 12 bases between them. From germline, CDR1 is MGHDK and CDR2 SYGVNS. This CDR3 comprises 13 residues. The CDR3 region is CATNHRDTGELFF. The CDR3 region has the DNA TGTGCCACCAATCACCGGGACACCGGGGAGCTGTTTTTT.

This clone appeared a few times. The chain uses TRBV18 and TRBJ2-7; TRBD1 might be the D (5 bases). This CDR3 region has 13 residues. Trimming took 1 base from V and 6 from J, leaving 10 bases between them. Germline V gene data show CDR1 as KGHSH and CDR2 as LQKENI. CDR3 coding DNA: TGTGCCAGCTCACCACAGGGGATTGGCGAGCAGTACTTC. Its translation: CASSPQGIGEQYF.

The genes are TRBV29-1 and TRBJ1-3; no firm D call. This CDR3 comprises 14 residues. Trimming left V 2 bases short and J 0 bases short, with 8 bases between. Germline loops: CDR1 SQVTM, CDR2 ANQGSEA. In DNA, the CDR3 is TGCAGCGTTGAACGGCAGGACTCTGGAAACACCATATATTTT. Residues: CSVERQDSGNTIYF.

This clone occurred a few times. Here the CDR3 DNA reads TGTGCCAGCAGTTTAGTGGGGAAGAAGGGGGATGAAAAACTGTTTTTT. The encoded protein is CASSLVGKKGDEKLFF. This sequence joins TRBV28 and TRBJ1-4; TRBD1 is a possible D gene (6 bases). CDR1 MDHEN and CDR2 SYDVKM come from the germline V gene. This CDR3 contains 16 residues. Deletions cut 2 bases from V and 6 bases from J, with 16 bases between.

The chain recombines TRBV5-5 with TRBJ1-1, with D unclear. The germline CDR1 and CDR2 sequences are SGHKS and YYEKEE (reference sequence). V was pared by 6 bases and J by 7 bases, with 10 bases between. The CDR3 covers 11 residues. CDR3 loop: CASTFGGEAFF. The CDR3 DNA reads as TGTGCCAGCACCTTCGGAGGTGAAGCTTTCTTT.

This chain joins TRBV5-1 and TRBJ2-6; 9 bases align to TRBD1. Germline V lookup: CDR1 SGHRS, CDR2 YFSETQ. The J segment lost 4 bases and the V segment lost 6 bases, leaving 17 bases of the junction unmatched. The length of the CDR3 is 19 residues. CDR3 in amino acids: CASTWDRESVITGANVLTF. CDR3 in DNA: TGCGCCAGCACATGGGACAGGGAGAGCGTGATAACAGGGGCCAACGTCCTGACTTTC.

The gene calls are TRBV6-4 and TRBJ1-2; D is undetermined. Germline assignment: CDR1 MRHNA and CDR2 SNTAGT. The CDR3 contains 17 residues. Between the trimmed V and J ends, which lost 5 bases and 8 bases, there was a span of 27 bases. This chain's CDR3 is CASSFAGRFWPSLGYTF. Written as DNA, the CDR3 is TGTGCCAGCAGTTTCGCAGGCCGTTTTTGGCCCTCCCTCGGCTACACCTTC.

V usage is TRBV7-2 and J usage is TRBJ2-4, with TRBD2 matching over 11 bases. V shed 1 base and J 10 bases; nucleotides not matched to a gene: 12. CDR1 is SGHTA and CDR2 is FQGNSA in the germline V gene. The CDR3 extends over 17 amino acids. The CDR3 DNA reads TGTGCCAGCAGCTTAGGGAGAACTAGCGGGAGAGGTGTTATTCAGTACTTC. It translates to CASSLGRTSGRGVIQYF.

The chain is built from TRBV7-6 and TRBJ2-7, with TRBD1 matching over 8 bases. Germline V lookup: CDR1 SGHVS, CDR2 FNYEAQ. J gave up 2 bases and V 1 base, and 16 bases lay outside the gene matches. The CDR3 covers 19 residues. The CDR3 reads CASSLGVGRQGINTYEQYF. The DNA for the CDR3 is TGTGCCAGCAGCTTAGGTGTTGGCAGACAGGGGATAAACACCTACGAGCAGTACTTC.

The chain employs TRBV7-6 and TRBJ2-1, with unresolved D. Trimming shortened V by 4 bases and J by 5 bases, and 15 bases separated the two germline ends. The CDR3 contains 15 residues. In germline, CDR1 is SGHVS, CDR2 FNYEAQ. CDR3: CASSSLKEEDNEQFF. The CDR3 DNA follows: TGTGCCAGCAGCTCCCTTAAGGAAGAGGACAATGAGCAGTTCTTC.

This chain joins TRBV27 and TRBJ2-7; 8 bases map to TRBD1. V lost 6 bases and J lost 2; bases outside the gene matches: 9. This CDR3 has 15 amino acids. CDR1 and CDR2 (germline): MNHEY, SMNVEV (reference sequence). CDR3 sequence reads: CASSVGTGGAYEQYF. CDR3 in DNA: TGTGCCAGCAGCGTTGGGACAGGTGGGGCCTACGAGCAGTACTTC.